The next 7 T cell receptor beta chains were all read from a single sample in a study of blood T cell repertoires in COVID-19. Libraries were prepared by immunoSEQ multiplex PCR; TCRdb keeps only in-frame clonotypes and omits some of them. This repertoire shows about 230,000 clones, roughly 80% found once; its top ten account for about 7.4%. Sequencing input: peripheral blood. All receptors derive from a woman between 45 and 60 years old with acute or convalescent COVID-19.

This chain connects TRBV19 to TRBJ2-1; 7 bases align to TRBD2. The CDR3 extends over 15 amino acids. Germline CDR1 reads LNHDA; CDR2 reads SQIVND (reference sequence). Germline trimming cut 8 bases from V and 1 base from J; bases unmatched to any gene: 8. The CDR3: CASHPQGGSYNEQFF. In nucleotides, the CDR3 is TGTGCCAGTCACCCCCAGGGAGGGTCCTACAATGAGCAGTTCTTC.

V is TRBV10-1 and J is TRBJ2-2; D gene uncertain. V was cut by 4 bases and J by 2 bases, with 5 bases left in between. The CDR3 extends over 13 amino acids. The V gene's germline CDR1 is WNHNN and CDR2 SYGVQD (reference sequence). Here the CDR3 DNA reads TGCGCCAGCAGTGCAGGAAACACCGGGGAGCTGTTTTTT. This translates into CASSAGNTGELFF.

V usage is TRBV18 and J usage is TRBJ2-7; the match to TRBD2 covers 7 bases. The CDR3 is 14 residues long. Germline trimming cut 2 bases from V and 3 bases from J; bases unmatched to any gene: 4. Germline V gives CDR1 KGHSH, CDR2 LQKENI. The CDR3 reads CASSPAGLHYEQYF. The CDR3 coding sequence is TGTGCCAGCTCACCAGCGGGACTACACTACGAGCAGTACTTC.

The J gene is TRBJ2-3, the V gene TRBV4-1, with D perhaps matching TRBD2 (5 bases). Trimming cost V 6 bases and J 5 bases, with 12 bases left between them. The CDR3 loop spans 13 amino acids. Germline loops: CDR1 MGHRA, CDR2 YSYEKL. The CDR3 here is CASSRTSGDTQYF. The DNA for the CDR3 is TGCGCCAGCAGTCGAACCAGCGGAGATACGCAGTATTTT.

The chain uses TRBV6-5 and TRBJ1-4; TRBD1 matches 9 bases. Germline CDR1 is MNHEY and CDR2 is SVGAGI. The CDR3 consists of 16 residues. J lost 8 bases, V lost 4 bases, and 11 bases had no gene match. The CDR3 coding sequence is TGTGCCAGCAGTTCGAGGGTGGGACAGGGAAACGAAAAACTGTTTTTT. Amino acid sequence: CASSSRVGQGNEKLFF.

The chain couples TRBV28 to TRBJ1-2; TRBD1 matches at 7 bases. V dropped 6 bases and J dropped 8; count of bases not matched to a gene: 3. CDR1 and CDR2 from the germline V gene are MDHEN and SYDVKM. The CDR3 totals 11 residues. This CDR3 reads CASRRGQGYTF. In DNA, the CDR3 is TGTGCCAGCAGGAGGGGGCAAGGCTACACCTTC.

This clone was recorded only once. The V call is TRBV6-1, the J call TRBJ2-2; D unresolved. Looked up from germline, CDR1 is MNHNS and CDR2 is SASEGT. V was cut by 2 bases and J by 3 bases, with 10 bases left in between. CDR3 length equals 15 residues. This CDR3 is CASSESQAYTGELFF. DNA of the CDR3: TGTGCCAGCAGTGAAAGCCAGGCATACACCGGGGAGCTGTTTTTT.